The sequence of this TCR beta chain was determined in a study of blood T cell repertoires in COVID-19. Turning to the study itself: From T cells, B-cell-depleted T cells, or PBMCs came the material, which was cDNA or gDNA.

Authors' methods: Amplification with reference gene primers provided the estimates of nucleated cell counts. Sequenced by immunoSEQ multiplex PCR; TCRdb stores in-frame clones only, minus some. The V and J calls and clone size are taken from that table; D and trimming were inferred from the DNA. Of about 370,000 clones listed, over 85% are singletons. V was shortened by 3 bases and J by 6 bases, with 13 bases between the two germline ends. The CDR3 is made up of 14 amino acids. CDR1 and CDR2 from the germline V gene are SGHRS and YFSETQ. The receptor was isolated from a woman under 40 who had recovered from COVID-19. V is TRBV5-1 and J is TRBJ2-1, with D uncertain. Sequencing input: PBMCs or T cells enriched from blood (not recorded which). CDR3: CASSSEFGGNEQFF. DNA for the CDR3: TGCGCCAGCAGCTCCGAGTTTGGCGGCAATGAGCAGTTCTTC. The full variable domain, its missing parts supplied by reference TRBV5-1 and TRBJ2-1, is KAGVTQTPRYLIKTRGQQVTLSCSPISGHRSVSWYQQTPGQGLQFLFEYFSETQRNKGNFPGRFSGRQFSNSRSEMNVSTLELGDSALYLCASSSEFGGNEQFFGPGTRLTVL.